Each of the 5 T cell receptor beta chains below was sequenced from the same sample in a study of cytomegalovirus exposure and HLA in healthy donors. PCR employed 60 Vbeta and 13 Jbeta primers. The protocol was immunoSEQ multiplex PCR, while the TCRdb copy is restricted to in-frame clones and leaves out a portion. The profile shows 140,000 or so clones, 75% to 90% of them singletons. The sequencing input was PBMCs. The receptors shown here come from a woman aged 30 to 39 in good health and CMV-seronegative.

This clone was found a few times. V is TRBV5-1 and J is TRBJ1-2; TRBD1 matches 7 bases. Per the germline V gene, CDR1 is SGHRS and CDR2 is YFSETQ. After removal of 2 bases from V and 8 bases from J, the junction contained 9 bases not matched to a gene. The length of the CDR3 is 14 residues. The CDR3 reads CASSFRSLQGGYTF. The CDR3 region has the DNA TGCGCCAGCAGCTTCCGCTCGCTACAGGGGGGCTACACCTTC.

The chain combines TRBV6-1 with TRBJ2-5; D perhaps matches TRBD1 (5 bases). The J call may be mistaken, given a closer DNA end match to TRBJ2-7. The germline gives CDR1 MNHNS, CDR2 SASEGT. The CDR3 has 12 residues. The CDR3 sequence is CASSGQGYEQYF. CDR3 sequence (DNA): TGTGCCAGCAGTGGGCAGGGATACGAGCAGTACTTC.

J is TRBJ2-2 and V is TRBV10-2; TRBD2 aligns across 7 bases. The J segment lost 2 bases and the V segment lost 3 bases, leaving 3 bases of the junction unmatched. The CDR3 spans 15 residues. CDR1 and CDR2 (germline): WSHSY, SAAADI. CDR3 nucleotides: TGCGCCAGCAGTGACCAGCGGGGTAACACCGGGGAGCTGTTTTTT. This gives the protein CASSDQRGNTGELFF.

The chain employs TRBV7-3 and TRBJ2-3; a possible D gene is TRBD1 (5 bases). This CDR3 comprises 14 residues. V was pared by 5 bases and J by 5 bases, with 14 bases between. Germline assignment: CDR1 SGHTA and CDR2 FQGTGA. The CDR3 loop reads CASSPMGRKDTQYF. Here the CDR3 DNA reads TGTGCCAGCAGCCCCATGGGGCGTAAAGATACGCAGTATTTT.

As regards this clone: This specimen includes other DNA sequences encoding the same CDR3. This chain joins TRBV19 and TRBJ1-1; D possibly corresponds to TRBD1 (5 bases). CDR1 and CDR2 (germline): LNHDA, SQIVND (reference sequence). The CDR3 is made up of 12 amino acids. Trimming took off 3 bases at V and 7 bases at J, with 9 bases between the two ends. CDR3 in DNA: TGTGCCAGTAGTATCGGGGGGGGTGAAGCTTTCTTT. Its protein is CASSIGGGEAFF.